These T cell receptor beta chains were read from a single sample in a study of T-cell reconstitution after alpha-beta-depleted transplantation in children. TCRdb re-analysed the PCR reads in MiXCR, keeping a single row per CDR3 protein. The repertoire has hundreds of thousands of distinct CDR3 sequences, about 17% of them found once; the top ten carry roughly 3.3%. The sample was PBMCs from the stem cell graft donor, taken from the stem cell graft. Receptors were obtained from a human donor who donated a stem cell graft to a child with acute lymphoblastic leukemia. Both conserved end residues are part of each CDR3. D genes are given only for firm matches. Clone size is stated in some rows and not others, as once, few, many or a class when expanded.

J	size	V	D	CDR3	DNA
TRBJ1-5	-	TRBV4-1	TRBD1	CASSQVSATGGNQPQHF	TGCGCCAGCAGCCAAGTCTCAGCGACAGGGGGCAATCAGCCCCAGCATTTT
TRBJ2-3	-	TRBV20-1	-	CMPVGQTDTQYF	TGCATGCCCGTGGGGCAGACAGATACGCAGTATTTT
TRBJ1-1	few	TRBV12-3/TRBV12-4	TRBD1	CASSPPGQKRTAEAFF	TGTGCCAGCAGCCCACCGGGACAGAAGAGGACGGCTGAAGCTTTCTTT
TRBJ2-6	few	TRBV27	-	CASSLISAGANVLTF	TGTGCCAGCAGTTTAATCTCTGCCGGGGCCAACGTCCTGACTTTC
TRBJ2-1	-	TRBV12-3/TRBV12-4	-	CASTKGTSYNEQFF	TGTGCCAGCACCAAGGGGACGTCCTACAATGAGCAGTTCTTC
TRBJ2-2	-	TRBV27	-	CASSTTPTARELFF	TGTGCCAGCAGTACCACCCCAACTGCCCGGGAGCTGTTTTTT
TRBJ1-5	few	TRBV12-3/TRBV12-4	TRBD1	CASSFLDREGNQPQHF	TGTGCCAGCAGTTTTTTGGACAGGGAAGGCAATCAGCCCCAGCATTTT
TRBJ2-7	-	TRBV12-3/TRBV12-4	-	CASTSPSLGYEQYF	TGTGCCAGCACCTCCCCTAGCTTGGGGTACGAGCAGTACTTC
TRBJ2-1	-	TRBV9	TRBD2	CASSPDLAGLGEQFF	TGTGCCAGCAGCCCAGATCTAGCGGGGCTAGGGGAGCAGTTCTTC
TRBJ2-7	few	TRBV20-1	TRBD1	CSALPGTGTVYDEQYF	TGCAGTGCTCTTCCCGGGACAGGGACGGTTTATGACGAGCAGTACTTC
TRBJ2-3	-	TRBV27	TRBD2	CASSYLGTSGTDTQYF	TGTGCCAGCAGTTACCTCGGAACTAGCGGCACAGATACGCAGTATTTT
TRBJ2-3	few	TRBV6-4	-	CASSDSWGSDTQYF	TGTGCCAGCAGTGACTCGTGGGGGTCAGATACGCAGTATTTT
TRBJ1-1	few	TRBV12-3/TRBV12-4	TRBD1	CASSLMVRGPEAFF	TGTGCCAGCAGTTTAATGGTGAGGGGGCCTGAAGCTTTCTTT
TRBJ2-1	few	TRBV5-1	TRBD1	CASSLRQGVRNEQFF	TGCGCCAGCAGTTTGAGACAGGGGGTGAGGAATGAGCAGTTCTTC
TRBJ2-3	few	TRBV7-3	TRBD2	CASSLISGRATAADTQYF	TGTGCCAGCAGCTTAATAAGCGGGAGGGCCACGGCGGCAGATACGCAGTATTTT
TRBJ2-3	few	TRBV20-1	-	CSAIISGYTDTQYF	TGCAGTGCTATAATTAGCGGATACACAGATACGCAGTATTTT
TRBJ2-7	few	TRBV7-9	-	CASSSQPGESSYEQYF	TGTGCCAGCAGCTCCCAGCCGGGGGAGAGCTCCTACGAGCAGTACTTC
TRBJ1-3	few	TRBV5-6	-	CASSLLWTPTSGNTIYF	TGTGCCAGCAGTTTACTATGGACACCTACCTCTGGAAACACCATATATTTT
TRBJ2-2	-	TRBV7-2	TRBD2	CASSLWLAGGAGELFF	TGTGCCAGCAGCTTATGGCTAGCGGGCGGAGCCGGGGAGCTGTTTTTT
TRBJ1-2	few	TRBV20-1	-	CSAYRDYRDGYTF	TGCAGTGCTTACCGGGATTACCGCGATGGCTACACCTTC
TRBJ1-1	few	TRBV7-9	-	CASSVGWDTEAFF	TGTGCCAGCAGCGTAGGGTGGGACACTGAAGCTTTCTTT
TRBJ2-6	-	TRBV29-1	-	CSAKSGANVLTF	TGCAGCGCCAAATCTGGGGCCAACGTCCTGACTTTC
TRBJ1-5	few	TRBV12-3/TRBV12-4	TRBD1	CASINTGGLNQPQHF	TGTGCCAGCATCAATACAGGGGGCCTCAATCAGCCCCAGCATTTT
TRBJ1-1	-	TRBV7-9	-	CASRPGMEGKNTEAFF	TGTGCCAGCAGACCAGGGATGGAGGGCAAAAACACTGAAGCTTTCTTT
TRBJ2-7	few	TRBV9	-	CASSVDIGTYEQYF	TGTGCCAGCAGCGTAGATATAGGAACCTACGAGCAGTACTTC
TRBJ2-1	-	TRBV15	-	CATSRVGKVRDSYNEQFF	TGTGCCACCAGCAGAGTCGGCAAGGTGCGGGACTCCTACAATGAGCAGTTCTTC
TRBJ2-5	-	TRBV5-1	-	CASSLLGTGQETQYF	TGCGCCAGCAGCTTGCTGGGGACGGGCCAAGAGACCCAGTACTTC
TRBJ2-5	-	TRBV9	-	CASSVASRGETQYF	TGTGCCAGCAGCGTGGCTAGCCGGGGAGAGACCCAGTACTTC
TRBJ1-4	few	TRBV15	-	CATSRDGGESYEKLFF	TGTGCCACCAGCAGAGATGGCGGGGAGAGCTATGAAAAACTGTTTTTT
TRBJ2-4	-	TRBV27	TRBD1	CASRGQGPLQYF	TGTGCCAGCAGGGGACAGGGCCCCCTCCAGTACTTC
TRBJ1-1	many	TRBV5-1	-	CASSLIRNTEAFF	TGTGCCAGCAGTTTAATCCGGAACACTGAAGCTTTCTTT
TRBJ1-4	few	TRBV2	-	CASSDNTKEGKAEKLFF	TGTGCCAGCAGTGATAATACCAAAGAAGGGAAGGCTGAAAAACTGTTTTTT
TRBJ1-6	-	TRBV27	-	CASSYEGGGYSPLHF	TGTGCCAGCAGTTACGAGGGGGGCGGGTATTCACCCCTCCACTTT
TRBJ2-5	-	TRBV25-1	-	CASSEALAAPSRPMGETQYF	TGTGCCAGCAGTGAGGCTCTTGCAGCGCCATCGAGACCCATGGGGGAGACCCAGTACTTC
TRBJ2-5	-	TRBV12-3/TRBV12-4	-	CASISEKEETQYF	TGTGCCAGCATCTCGGAAAAAGAAGAGACCCAGTACTTC
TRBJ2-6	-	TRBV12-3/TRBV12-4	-	CASSQLSGANVLTF	TGTGCCAGCAGTCAACTGTCTGGGGCCAACGTCCTGACTTTC
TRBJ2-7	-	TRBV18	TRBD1	CASSPGQGDEQYF	TGTGCCAGCTCACCAGGGCAGGGGGACGAGCAGTACTTC
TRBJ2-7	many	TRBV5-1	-	CASSLATDSYEQYF	TGCGCCAGCAGCCTCGCGACGGATTCCTACGAGCAGTACTTC
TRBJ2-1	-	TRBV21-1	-	CASTGREPSYNEQFF	TGTGCCAGCACCGGGCGGGAACCCTCCTACAATGAGCAGTTCTTC
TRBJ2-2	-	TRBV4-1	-	CASSRGTTLTGELFF	TGCGCCAGCAGCAGGGGAACTACACTCACCGGGGAGCTGTTTTTT
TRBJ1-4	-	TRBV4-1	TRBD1	CASSQRTGTTNEKLFF	TGCGCCAGCAGCCAAAGGACAGGGACAACTAATGAAAAACTGTTTTTT
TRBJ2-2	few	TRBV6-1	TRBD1	CASSRDRARRELFF	TGTGCCAGCAGTAGGGACAGGGCGCGCCGGGAGCTGTTTTTT
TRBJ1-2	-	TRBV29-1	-	CSVVSASGLNYGYTF	TGCAGCGTTGTATCGGCGTCAGGGCTTAACTATGGCTACACCTTC
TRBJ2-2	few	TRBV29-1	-	CSVVRTTTGELFF	TGCAGCGTTGTAAGGACTACCACCGGGGAGCTGTTTTTT
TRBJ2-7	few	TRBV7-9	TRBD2	CASSEREGYEQYF	TGTGCCAGCAGCGAGCGGGAGGGCTACGAGCAGTACTTC
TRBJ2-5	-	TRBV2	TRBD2	CASSRPTSGRAGHQETQYF	TGTGCCAGCAGTCGTCCGACTAGCGGGAGGGCAGGACACCAAGAGACCCAGTACTTC
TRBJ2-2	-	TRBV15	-	CATSEGGGAYTGELFF	TGTGCCACCAGCGAGGGAGGAGGGGCTTACACCGGGGAGCTGTTTTTT
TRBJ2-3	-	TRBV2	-	CAICLPFGQVAKGADTQYF	TGTGCCATCTGTTTACCGTTCGGGCAGGTGGCTAAGGGGGCAGATACGCAGTATTTT
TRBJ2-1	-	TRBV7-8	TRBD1	CASSLVWTGGGNEQFF	TGTGCCAGCAGCTTAGTCTGGACAGGGGGAGGGAATGAGCAGTTCTTC